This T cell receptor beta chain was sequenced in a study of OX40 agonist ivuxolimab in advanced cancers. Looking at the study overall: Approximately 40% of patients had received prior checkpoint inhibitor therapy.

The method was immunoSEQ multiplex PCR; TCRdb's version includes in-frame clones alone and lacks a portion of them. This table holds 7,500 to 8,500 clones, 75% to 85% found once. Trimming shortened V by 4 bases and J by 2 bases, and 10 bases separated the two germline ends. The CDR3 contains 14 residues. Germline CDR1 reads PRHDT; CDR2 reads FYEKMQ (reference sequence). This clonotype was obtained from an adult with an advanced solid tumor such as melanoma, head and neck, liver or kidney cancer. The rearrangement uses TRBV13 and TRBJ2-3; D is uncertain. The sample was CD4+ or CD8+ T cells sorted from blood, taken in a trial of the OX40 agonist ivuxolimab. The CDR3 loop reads CASSSGIHTDTQYF. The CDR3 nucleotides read TGTGCCAGCAGCTCCGGAATTCACACAGATACGCAGTATTTT.